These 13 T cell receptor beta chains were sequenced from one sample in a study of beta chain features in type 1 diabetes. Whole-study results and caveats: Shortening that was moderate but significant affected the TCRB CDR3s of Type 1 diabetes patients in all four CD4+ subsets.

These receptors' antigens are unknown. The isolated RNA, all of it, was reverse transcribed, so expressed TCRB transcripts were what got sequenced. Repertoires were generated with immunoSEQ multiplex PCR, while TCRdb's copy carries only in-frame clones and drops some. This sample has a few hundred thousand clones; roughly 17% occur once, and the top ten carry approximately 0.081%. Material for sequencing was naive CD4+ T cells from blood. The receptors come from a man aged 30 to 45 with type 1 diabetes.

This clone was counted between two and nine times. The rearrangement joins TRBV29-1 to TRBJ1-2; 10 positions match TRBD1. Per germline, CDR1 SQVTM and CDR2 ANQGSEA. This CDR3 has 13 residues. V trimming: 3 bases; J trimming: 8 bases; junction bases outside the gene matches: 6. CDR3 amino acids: CSVERDRGKGYTF. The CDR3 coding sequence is TGCAGCGTTGAGCGGGACAGGGGAAAGGGCTACACCTTC.

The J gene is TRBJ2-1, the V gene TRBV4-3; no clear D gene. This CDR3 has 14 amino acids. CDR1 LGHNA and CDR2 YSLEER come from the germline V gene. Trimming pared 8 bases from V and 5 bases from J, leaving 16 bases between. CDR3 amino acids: CASAHLELHNEQFF. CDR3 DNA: TGCGCCAGCGCCCACTTGGAGCTTCACAATGAGCAGTTCTTC.

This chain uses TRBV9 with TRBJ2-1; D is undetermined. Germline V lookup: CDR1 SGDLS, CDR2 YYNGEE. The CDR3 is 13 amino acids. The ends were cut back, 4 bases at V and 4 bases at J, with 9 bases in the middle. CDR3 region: CASSPVWYNEQFF. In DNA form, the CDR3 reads TGTGCCAGCAGCCCGGTATGGTACAATGAGCAGTTCTTC.

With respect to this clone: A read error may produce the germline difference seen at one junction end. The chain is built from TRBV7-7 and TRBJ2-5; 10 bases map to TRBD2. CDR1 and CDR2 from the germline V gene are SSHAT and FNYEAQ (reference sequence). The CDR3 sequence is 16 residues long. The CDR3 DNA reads TGTGCTAGCAGCCTATCTAGCGGGGGCATTCAAGAGACCCAGTACTTC. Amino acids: CASSLSSGGIQETQYF.

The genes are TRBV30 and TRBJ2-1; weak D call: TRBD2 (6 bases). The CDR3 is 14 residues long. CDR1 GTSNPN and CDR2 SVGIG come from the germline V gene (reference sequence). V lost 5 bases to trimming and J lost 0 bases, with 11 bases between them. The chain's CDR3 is CAWQSGDSYNEQFF. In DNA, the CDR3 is TGTGCCTGGCAATCGGGGGACTCCTACAATGAGCAGTTCTTC.

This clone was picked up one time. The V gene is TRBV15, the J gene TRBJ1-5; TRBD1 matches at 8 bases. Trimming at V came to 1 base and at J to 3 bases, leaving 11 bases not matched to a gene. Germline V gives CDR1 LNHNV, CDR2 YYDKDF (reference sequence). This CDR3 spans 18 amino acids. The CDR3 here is CATSRGTPGQEDNQPQHF. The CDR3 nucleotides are TGTGCCACCAGCAGAGGGACGCCGGGACAGGAAGACAATCAGCCCCAGCATTTT.

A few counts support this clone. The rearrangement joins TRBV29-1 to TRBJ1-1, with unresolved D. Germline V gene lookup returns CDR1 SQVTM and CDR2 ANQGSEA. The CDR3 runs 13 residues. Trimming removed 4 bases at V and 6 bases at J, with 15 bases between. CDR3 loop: CSVALGLGSEAFF. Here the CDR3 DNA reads TGCAGCGTTGCCCTGGGCTTGGGGTCTGAAGCTTTCTTT.

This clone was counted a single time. The CDR3 region has the DNA TGTGCCACCACCCGAGACAGGGGAGCCTATGGCTACACCTTC. Translated, it gives CATTRDRGAYGYTF. The chain recombines TRBV15 with TRBJ1-2, with 8 nucleotides matching TRBD1. Trimming cost V 7 bases and J 4 bases; bases outside gene matches: 8. CDR1 is LNHNV and CDR2 is YYDKDF in the germline V gene (reference sequence). CDR3 length equals 14 residues.

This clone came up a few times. The DNA of the CDR3 is TGTGCCAGCAGCTCCGGCACAGATACGCAGTATTTT. Residues: CASSSGTDTQYF. This chain joins TRBV7-2 and TRBJ2-3; D is unresolved. Trimming took off 4 bases at V and 1 base at J, with 3 bases between the two ends. The length of the CDR3 is 12 residues. Germline V gene sequence: CDR1 SGHTA, CDR2 FQGNSA.

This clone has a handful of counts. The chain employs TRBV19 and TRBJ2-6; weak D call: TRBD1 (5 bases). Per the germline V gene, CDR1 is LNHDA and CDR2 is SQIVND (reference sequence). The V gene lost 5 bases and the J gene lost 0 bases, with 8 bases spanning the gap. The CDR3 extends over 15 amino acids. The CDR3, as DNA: TGTGCCAGTAGTGCTCAGGGCTCTGGGGCCAACGTCCTGACTTTC. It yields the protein CASSAQGSGANVLTF.

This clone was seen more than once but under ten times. The CDR3: CSVVTGDYGYTF. The CDR3 nucleotides read TGCAGCGTTGTGACGGGCGACTATGGCTACACCTTC. The V call is TRBV29-1, the J call TRBJ1-2; no definite D call. Trimming pared 4 bases from V and 3 bases from J, leaving 9 bases between. The CDR3 runs 12 residues. CDR1 and CDR2 (germline): SQVTM, ANQGSEA.

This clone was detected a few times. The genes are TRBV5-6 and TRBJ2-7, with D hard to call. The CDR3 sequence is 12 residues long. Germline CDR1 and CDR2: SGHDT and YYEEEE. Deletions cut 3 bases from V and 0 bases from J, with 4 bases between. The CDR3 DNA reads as TGTGCCAGCAGCTCCGACTCCTACGAGCAGTACTTC. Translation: CASSSDSYEQYF.

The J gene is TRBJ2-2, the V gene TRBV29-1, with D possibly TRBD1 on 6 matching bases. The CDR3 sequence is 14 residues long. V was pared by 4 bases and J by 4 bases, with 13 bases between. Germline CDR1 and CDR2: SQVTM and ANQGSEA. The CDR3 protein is CSVVWTDFTGELFF. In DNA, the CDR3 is TGCAGCGTTGTTTGGACAGACTTCACCGGGGAGCTGTTTTTT.